This TCR beta chain appears in the sequencing data of a study of T cells in women clearing cervical HPV infection. Study details: Cases: HPV16-related CIN3 or worse on histology, 2 invasive cancers. Control women cleared a single incident HPV16 infection within 12 months. Blood came at first lesion visit for cases, post-clearance for controls. The study, taken as a whole, reports: It is unknown whether associations predate infection; no effector/memory or HPV-specific sorting.

From germline, CDR1 is SNHLY and CDR2 FYNNEI. This CDR3 has 14 amino acids. V was trimmed by 1 base and J by 2 bases, leaving 6 bases between them. About this clone itself: Its antigen remains unknown. The read halts 3 residues ahead of the CDR3 end, with the missing end drawn from the germline J gene.

Clones were read by immunoSEQ multiplex PCR, and TCRdb kept only the in-frame ones, dropping some. The sample's table shows around 30,000 clones. This chain joins TRBV2 and TRBJ2-1; TRBD1 might be the D (6 bases). This receptor was identified in a woman between 18 and 75 years old with a cervical HPV16 infection that either progressed to CIN3+ or cleared (not recorded which). The specimen was blood buffy coat. Partial CDR3 DNA: TGTGCCAGCAGTGAAGGGGGGCCCTACAATGAG. Its protein is CASSEGGPYNE. The entire CDR3 protein reads CASSEGGPYNEQFF.